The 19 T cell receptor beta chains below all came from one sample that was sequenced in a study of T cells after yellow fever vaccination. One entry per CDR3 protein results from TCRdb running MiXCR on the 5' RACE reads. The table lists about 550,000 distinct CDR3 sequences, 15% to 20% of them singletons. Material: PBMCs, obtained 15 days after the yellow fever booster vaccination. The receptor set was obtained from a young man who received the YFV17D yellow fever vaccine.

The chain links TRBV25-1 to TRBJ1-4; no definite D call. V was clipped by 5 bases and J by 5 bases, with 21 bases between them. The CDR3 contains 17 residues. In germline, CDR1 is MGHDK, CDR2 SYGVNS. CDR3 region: CASSNAWGASMNEKLFF. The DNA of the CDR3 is TGTGCCAGCAGTAACGCCTGGGGAGCGAGTATGAATGAAAAACTGTTTTTT.

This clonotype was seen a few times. CDR3 sequence reads: CASSLVSGRTDTQYF. The CDR3 nucleotides are TGTGCCAGCAGCTTAGTATCCGGTCGCACAGATACGCAGTATTTT. This chain links TRBV7-2 with TRBJ2-3; unclear D gene. This CDR3 is 15 amino acids long. V was clipped by 1 base and J by 1 base, with 9 bases between them. Germline lookup yields CDR1 SGHTA and CDR2 FQGNSA. The full variable domain, with the rest looked up from reference TRBV7-2 and TRBJ2-3, is GAGVSQSPSNKVTEKGKDVELRCDPISGHTALYWYRQSLGQGLEFLIYFQGNSAPDKSGLPSDRFSAERTGGSVSTLTIQRTQQEDSAVYLCASSLVSGRTDTQYFGPGTRLTVL.

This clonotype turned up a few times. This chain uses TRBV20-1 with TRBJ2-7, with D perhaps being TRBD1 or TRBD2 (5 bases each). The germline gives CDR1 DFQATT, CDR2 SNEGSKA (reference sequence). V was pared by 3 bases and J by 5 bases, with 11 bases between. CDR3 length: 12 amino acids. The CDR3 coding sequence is TGCAGTGCTAGGGGGACGGATGACGAGCAGTACTTC. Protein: CSARGTDDEQYF.

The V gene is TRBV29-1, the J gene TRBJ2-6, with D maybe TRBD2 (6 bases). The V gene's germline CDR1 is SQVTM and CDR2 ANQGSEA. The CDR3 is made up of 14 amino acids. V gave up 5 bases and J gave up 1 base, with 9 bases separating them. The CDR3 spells CSVPGGSGANVLTF. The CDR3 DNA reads TGCAGCGTTCCTGGGGGGTCTGGGGCCAACGTCCTGACTTTC. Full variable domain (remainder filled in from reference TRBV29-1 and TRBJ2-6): SAVISQKPSRDICQRGTSLTIQCQVDSQVTMMFWYRQQPGQSLTLIATANQGSEATYESGFVIDKFPISRPNLTFSTLTVSNMSPEDSSIYLCSVPGGSGANVLTFGAGSRLTVL.

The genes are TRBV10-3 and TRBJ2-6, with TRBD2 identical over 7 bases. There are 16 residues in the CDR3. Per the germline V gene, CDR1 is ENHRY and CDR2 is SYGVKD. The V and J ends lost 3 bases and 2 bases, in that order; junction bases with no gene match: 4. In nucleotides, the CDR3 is TGTGCCATCAGTGATAAGGGAGGGGCTGGGGCCAACGTCCTGACTTTC. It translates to CAISDKGGAGANVLTF.

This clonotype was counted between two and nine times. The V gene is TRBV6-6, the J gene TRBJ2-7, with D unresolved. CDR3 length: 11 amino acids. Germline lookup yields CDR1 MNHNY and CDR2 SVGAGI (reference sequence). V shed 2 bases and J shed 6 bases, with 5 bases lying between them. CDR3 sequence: CASSYNSEQYF. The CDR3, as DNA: TGTGCCAGCAGTTACAACAGCGAGCAGTACTTC.

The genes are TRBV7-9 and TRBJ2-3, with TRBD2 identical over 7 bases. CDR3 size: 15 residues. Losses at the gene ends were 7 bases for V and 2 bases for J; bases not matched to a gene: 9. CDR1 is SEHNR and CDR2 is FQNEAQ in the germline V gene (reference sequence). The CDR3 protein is CASTTGGGDTDTQYF. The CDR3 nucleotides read TGTGCCAGCACCACCGGCGGGGGTGACACAGATACGCAGTATTTT. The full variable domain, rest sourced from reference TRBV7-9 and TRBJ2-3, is DTGVSQNPRHKITKRGQNVTFRCDPISEHNRLYWYRQTLGQGPEFLTYFQNEAQLEKSRLLSDRFSAERPKGSFSTLEIQRTEQGDSAMYLCASTTGGGDTDTQYFGPGTRLTVL.

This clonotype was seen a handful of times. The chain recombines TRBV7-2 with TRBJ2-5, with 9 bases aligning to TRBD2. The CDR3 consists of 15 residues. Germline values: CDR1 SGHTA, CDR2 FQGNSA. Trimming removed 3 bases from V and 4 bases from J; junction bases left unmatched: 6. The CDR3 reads CASSFSGSPSETQYF. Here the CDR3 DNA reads TGTGCCAGCAGCTTTAGCGGGAGTCCCTCAGAGACCCAGTACTTC.

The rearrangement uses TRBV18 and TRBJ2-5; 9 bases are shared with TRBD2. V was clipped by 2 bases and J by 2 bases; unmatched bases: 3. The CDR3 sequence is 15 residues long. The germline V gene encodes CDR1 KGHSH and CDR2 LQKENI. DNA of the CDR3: TGTGCCAGCTCACCAGACAGCGGGAGGCAAGAGACCCAGTACTTC. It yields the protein CASSPDSGRQETQYF.

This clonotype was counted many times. Here the CDR3 reads CASSLGLAGSFGDEQFF. Here the CDR3 DNA reads TGTGCCAGCAGCCTCGGACTAGCGGGTTCTTTCGGCGATGAGCAGTTCTTC. The rearrangement uses TRBV7-6 and TRBJ2-1, with TRBD2 matching over 11 bases. CDR3 length equals 17 residues. Trimming removed 5 bases from V and 8 bases from J; junction bases left unmatched: 14. Germline V gene sequence: CDR1 SGHVS, CDR2 FNYEAQ.

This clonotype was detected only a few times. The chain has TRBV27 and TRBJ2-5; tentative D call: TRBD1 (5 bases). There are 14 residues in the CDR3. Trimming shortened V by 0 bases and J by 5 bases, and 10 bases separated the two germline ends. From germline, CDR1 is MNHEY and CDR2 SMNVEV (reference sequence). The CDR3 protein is CASSLSYRGETQYF. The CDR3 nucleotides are TGTGCCAGCAGTTTATCGTATAGGGGTGAGACCCAGTACTTC.

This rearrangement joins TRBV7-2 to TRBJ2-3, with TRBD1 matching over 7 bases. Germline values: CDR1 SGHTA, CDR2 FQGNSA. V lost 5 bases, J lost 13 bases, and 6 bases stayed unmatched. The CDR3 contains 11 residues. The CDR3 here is CASSTRGWEYF. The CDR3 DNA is TGTGCCAGCAGCACCAGGGGGTGGGAGTATTTT.

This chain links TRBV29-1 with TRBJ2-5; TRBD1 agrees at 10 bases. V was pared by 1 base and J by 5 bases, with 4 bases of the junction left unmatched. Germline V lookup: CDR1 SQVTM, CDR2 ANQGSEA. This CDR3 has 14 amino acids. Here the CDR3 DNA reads TGCAGCGTTGAAGGGGACAGGGGAGATGAGACCCAGTACTTC. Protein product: CSVEGDRGDETQYF.

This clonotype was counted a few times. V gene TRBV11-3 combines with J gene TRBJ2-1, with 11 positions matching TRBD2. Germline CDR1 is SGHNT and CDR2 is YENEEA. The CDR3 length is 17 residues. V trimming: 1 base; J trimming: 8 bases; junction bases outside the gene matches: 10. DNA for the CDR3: TGTGCCAGCAGCTTAGGCCTAACTAGCGGGAGTGGCGATGAGCAGTTCTTC. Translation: CASSLGLTSGSGDEQFF.

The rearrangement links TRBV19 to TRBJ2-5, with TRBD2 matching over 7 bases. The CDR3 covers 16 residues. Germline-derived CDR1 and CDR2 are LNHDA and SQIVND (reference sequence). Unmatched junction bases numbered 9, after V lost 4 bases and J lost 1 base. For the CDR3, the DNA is TGTGCCAGTAGTAACCGGGAGGACCATGCCCAAGAGACCCAGTACTTC. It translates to CASSNREDHAQETQYF.

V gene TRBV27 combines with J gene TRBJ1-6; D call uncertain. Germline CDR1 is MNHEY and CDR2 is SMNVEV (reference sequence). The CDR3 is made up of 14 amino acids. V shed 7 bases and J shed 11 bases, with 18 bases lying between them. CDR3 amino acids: CASTPSWGGAPLHF. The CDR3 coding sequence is TGTGCCAGCACCCCTTCTTGGGGTGGTGCACCCCTCCACTTT.

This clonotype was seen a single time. In nucleotides, the CDR3 is TGCAGTGCTCGGATACCGGGACAGGGGACCGGCGAGCAGTTCTTC. It encodes CSARIPGQGTGEQFF. V and J are TRBV20-1 and TRBJ2-1, with TRBD1 matching 10 bases. Unmatched junction bases numbered 14, after V lost 5 bases and J lost 10 bases. CDR1 DFQATT and CDR2 SNEGSKA come from the germline V gene (reference sequence). CDR3 length: 15 residues.

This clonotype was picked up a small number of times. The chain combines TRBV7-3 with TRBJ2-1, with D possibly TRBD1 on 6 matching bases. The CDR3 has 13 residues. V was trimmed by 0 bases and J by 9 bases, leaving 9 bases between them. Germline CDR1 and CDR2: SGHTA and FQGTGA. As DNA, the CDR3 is TGTGCCAGCAGCTTAACTCAGGACAGTGAGCAGTTCTTC. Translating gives CASSLTQDSEQFF.

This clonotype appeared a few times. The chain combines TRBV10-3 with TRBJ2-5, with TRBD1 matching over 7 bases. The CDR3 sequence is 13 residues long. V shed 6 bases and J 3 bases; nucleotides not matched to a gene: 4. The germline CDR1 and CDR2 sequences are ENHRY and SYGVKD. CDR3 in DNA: TGTGCCATCAGACGACAGGGTGAAGAGACCCAGTACTTC. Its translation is CAIRRQGEETQYF.